These 11 T cell receptor beta chains were sequenced from one sample in a study of T cells in tuberculosis. The time point: new active TB diagnosis, blood taken before or within 7 days of starting treatment. Sequencing used immunoSEQ multiplex PCR; TCRdb keeps in-frame clones, though not all of them. Of about 33,000 clones in the sample, around 92% were seen once. This sample comprised PBMCs, obtained at tuberculosis diagnosis. Receptors were obtained from an adult with tuberculosis. Some clones in this sample may be carry-over from other donors' samples.

This rearrangement joins TRBV7-2 to TRBJ1-5, with a possible D match to TRBD1 (5 bases). V lost 5 bases and J 4 bases, leaving 15 bases between the germline ends. Per the germline V gene, CDR1 is SGHTA and CDR2 is FQGNSA. This CDR3 is 15 amino acids long. CDR3 region: CASSPTGVKNQPQHF. CDR3 nucleotides: TGTGCCAGCAGCCCCACGGGGGTAAAGAATCAGCCCCAGCATTTT.

This rearrangement joins TRBV7-2 to TRBJ2-7; D not resolved. Trimming pared 0 bases from V and 7 bases from J, leaving 13 bases between. From germline, CDR1 is SGHTA and CDR2 FQGNSA. The CDR3 is 14 residues long. Here the CDR3 DNA reads TGTGCCAGCAGCTTAGCCCAGCCTTCGGGTGAGCAGTACTTC. It yields the protein CASSLAQPSGEQYF.

The J gene is TRBJ2-2, the V gene TRBV7-9; 12 bases agree with TRBD2. CDR1 and CDR2 (germline): SEHNR, FQNEAQ (reference sequence). This CDR3 is built from 16 residues. The junction had 8 bases not matched to a gene; V was cut back by 6 bases and J by 6 bases. This CDR3 reads CASRPLAGGPPGELFF. CDR3 nucleotide sequence: TGTGCCAGCAGACCTCTAGCGGGGGGGCCACCCGGGGAGCTGTTTTTT.

This chain uses TRBV19 with TRBJ1-4; weak D call: TRBD1 (6 bases). Germline loops: CDR1 LNHDA, CDR2 SQIVND (reference sequence). V was cut by 3 bases and J by 7 bases, with 12 bases left in between. The CDR3 extends over 14 amino acids. CDR3 nucleotide sequence: TGTGCCAGTAGTATGACTATGGACAGTGAAAAACTGTTTTTT. Its protein is CASSMTMDSEKLFF.

V usage is TRBV7-8 and J usage is TRBJ1-4; unclear D gene. The V gene's germline CDR1 is SGHVS and CDR2 FQNEAQ. Trimming removed 5 bases from V and 4 bases from J, with 14 bases in between. The CDR3 is 15 residues long. In DNA form, the CDR3 reads TGTGCCAGCAGCCCATTTTGGGGAGTTAATGAAAAACTGTTTTTT. This codes for CASSPFWGVNEKLFF.

J is TRBJ2-1 and V is TRBV5-5; TRBD2 matches at 11 bases. Trimming cost V 2 bases and J 9 bases; bases outside gene matches: 1. This CDR3 region has 13 residues. Germline-derived CDR1 and CDR2 are SGHKS and YYEKEE (reference sequence). This chain's CDR3 is CASSLGLAGEQFF. In DNA, the CDR3 is TGTGCCAGCAGCTTAGGACTAGCGGGTGAGCAGTTCTTC.

The chain has TRBV29-1 and TRBJ2-2, with 8 positions matching TRBD1. V was pared by 4 bases and J by 3 bases, with 4 bases of the junction left unmatched. This CDR3 spans 14 amino acids. The germline gives CDR1 SQVTM, CDR2 ANQGSEA. The CDR3 coding sequence is TGCAGCGTTGCAGGGGGCGGGGACACCGGGGAGCTGTTTTTT. Amino acids: CSVAGGGDTGELFF.

This chain joins TRBV27 and TRBJ2-7, with TRBD1 matching 9 bases. Germline V CDR1 and CDR2: MNHEY, SMNVEV (reference sequence). After removal of 5 bases from V and 2 bases from J, the junction contained 4 bases not matched to a gene. The CDR3 has 14 residues. The CDR3: CASSPGQGTYEQYF. The CDR3, as DNA: TGTGCCAGCAGTCCGGGACAGGGAACCTACGAGCAGTACTTC.

For the CDR3, the DNA is TGTGCCAGTAGGCCCGGGACAGGGGGCTATAATGAGCAGTTCTTC. Amino acids: CASRPGTGGYNEQFF. The rearrangement links TRBV19 to TRBJ2-1; 12 nucleotides agree with TRBD1. The CDR3 loop spans 15 amino acids. The germline CDR1 and CDR2 sequences are LNHDA and SQIVND (reference sequence). V lost 6 bases to trimming and J lost 7 bases; unmatched junction nucleotides: 7. Based on the CDR3 plus reference TRBV19 and TRBJ2-1, the full variable domain is DGGITQSPKYLFRKEGQNVTLSCEQNLNHDAMYWYRQDPGQGLRLIYYSQIVNDFQKGDIAEGYSVSREKKESFPLTVTSAQKNPTAFYLCASRPGTGGYNEQFFGPGTRLTVL.

This clone was detected a few times. The CDR3: CASSQWGLGSYEQYF. The CDR3 coding sequence is TGTGCCAGCAGCCAATGGGGACTAGGATCCTACGAGCAGTACTTC. The rearrangement links TRBV4-2 to TRBJ2-7; TRBD2 matches 8 bases. Germline CDR1 LGHNA, CDR2 YNFKEQ. This CDR3 has 15 amino acids. Trimming cost V 2 bases and J 1 base; bases outside gene matches: 4.

The chain links TRBV6-1 to TRBJ1-5; D unclear. The germline V and J ends were trimmed by 5 bases and 4 bases, with 9 bases remaining between them. Germline loops: CDR1 MNHNS, CDR2 SASEGT. The CDR3 loop spans 13 amino acids. The CDR3 loop is CASSSSANQPQHF. The CDR3 nucleotides read TGTGCCAGCAGTTCTAGCGCGAATCAGCCCCAGCATTTT.